This TCR beta chain was captured by sequencing in a study of radiotherapy plus CTLA-4 blockade in lung cancer. For the study at large: Objective responses were observed in 15% to 20% of patients, and disease control was achieved by roughly 29%. Study conclusions and caveats: In blood, TCR clones derived from the tumor expanded after radiotherapy plus ipilimumab.

Patients in the study, people with chemo-refractory metastatic non-small-cell lung cancer, received focal radiation plus ipilimumab CTLA-4 blockade. Sequencing used immunoSEQ multiplex PCR; TCRdb keeps in-frame clones, though not all of them. The repertoire includes roughly 80,000 clones, about four fifths of them detected once, and around 4% sits in the top ten. This clone was observed a single time. What it recognizes is unknown. V lost 2 bases to trimming and J lost 8 bases, with 12 bases between them. The CDR3 totals 13 residues. Germline V gene sequence: CDR1 SGHVS, CDR2 FNYEAQ. The sequences come from peripheral blood, collected from a patient treated with radiotherapy plus ipilimumab. V is TRBV7-6 and J is TRBJ1-2, with TRBD1 as a possible D gene (6 bases). This clonotype was sampled from a human donor with non-small cell lung cancer who had a partial response to radiotherapy plus ipilimumab. Some clones in this sample may be carry-over from other donors' samples. The CDR3 DNA is TGTGCCAGCAGCTTACGGGGGGCGCGCGGCTACACCTTC. Its translation is CASSLRGARGYTF.